Only a few counts were recorded for the clone carrying this T cell receptor (beta chain). Germline V gene lookup returns CDR1 SGHRS and CDR2 YFSETQ. The CDR3 loop spans 15 amino acids. Trimming stripped 1 base from V and 4 bases from J, with 13 bases between. Unique molecular identifiers were attached to individual cDNA molecules within the library. In the original workflow: Sample TCR counts, which ranged from about 20,000 to 750,000, had a median of approximately 96,000. One entry per CDR3 protein results from TCRdb running MiXCR on the RACE reads. TCRdb assigned the V and J calls; the authors' analysis was not used. The data contain 85,000 to 95,000 distinct CDR3 sequences, more than 9.5% of them singletons. Time point denoted: patch test 2, 6 weeks after DPC sensitization. Regarding treatment: therapeutic diphenylcyclopropenone sensitization with weekly scalp DPC. Alopecia patients between 18 and 70 years old and suitable for DPC were used as donors.

The source of the sample is a study of human T cells and chemical hapten exposure. This chain uses TRBV5-1 with TRBJ2-3; D unresolved. The source is a man in his forties with alopecia areata. Some clones in this sample may be carry-over from other donors' samples. The input for sequencing was whole blood, taken in connection with sensitization to the hapten diphenylcyclopropenone (DPC). CDR3 amino acids: CASSLKPYGADTQYF. CDR3 DNA: TGCGCCAGCAGCTTGAAACCCTATGGAGCAGATACGCAGTATTTT.